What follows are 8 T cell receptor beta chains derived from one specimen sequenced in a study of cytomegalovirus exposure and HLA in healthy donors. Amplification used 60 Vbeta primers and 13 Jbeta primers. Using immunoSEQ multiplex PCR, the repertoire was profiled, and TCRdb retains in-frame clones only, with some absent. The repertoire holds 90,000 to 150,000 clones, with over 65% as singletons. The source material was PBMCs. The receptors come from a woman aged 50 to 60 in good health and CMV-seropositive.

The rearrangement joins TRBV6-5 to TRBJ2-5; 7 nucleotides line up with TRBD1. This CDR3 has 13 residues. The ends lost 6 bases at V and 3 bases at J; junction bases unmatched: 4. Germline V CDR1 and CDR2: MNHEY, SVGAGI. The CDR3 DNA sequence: TGTGCCAGCAGAGACAGGGTGAAAGAGACCCAGTACTTC. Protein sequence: CASRDRVKETQYF.

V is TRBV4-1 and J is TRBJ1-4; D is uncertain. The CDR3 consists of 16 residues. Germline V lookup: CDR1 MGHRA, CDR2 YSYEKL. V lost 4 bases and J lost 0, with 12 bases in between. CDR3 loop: CASSLTVTTTNEKLFF. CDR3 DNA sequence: TGCGCCAGCAGCCTAACTGTCACCACAACTAATGAAAAACTGTTTTTT.

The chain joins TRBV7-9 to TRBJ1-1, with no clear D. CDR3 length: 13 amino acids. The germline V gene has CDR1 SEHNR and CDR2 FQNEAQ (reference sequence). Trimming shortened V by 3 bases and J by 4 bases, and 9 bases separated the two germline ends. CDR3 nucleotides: TGTGCCAGCAGCTTTATCTCAGGCACTGAAGCTTTCTTT. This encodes CASSFISGTEAFF. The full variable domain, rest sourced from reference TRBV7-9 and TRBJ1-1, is DTGVSQNPRHKITKRGQNVTFRCDPISEHNRLYWYRQTLGQGPEFLTYFQNEAQLEKSRLLSDRFSAERPKGSFSTLEIQRTEQGDSAMYLCASSFISGTEAFFGQGTRLTVV.

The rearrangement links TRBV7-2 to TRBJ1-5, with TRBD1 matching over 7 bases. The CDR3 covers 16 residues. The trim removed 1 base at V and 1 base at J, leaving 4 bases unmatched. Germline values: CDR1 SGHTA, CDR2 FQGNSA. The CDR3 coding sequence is TGTGCCAGCAGCTTAGAGGGACAGCCGAGCAATCAGCCCCAGCATTTT. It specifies CASSLEGQPSNQPQHF.

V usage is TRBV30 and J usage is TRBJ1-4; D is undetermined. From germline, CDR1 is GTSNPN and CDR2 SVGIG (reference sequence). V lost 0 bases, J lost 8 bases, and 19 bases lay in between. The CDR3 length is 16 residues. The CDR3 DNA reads TGTGCCTGGAGTGTTCCACCGGGTCCCGAGGGAGAAAAACTGTTTTTT. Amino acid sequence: CAWSVPPGPEGEKLFF.

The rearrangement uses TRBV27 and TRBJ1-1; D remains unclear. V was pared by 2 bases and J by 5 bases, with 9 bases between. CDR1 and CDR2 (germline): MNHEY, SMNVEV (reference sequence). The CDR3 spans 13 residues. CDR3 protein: CASSLIGETEAFF. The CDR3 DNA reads TGTGCCAGCAGTTTAATCGGGGAGACTGAAGCTTTCTTT.

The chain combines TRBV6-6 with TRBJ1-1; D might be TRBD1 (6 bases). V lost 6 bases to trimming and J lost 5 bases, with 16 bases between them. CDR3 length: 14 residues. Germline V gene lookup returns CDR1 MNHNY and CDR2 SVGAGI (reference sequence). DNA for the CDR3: TGTGCCAGCAGATCGACAGGTACCGGAACTGAAGCTTTCTTT. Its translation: CASRSTGTGTEAFF.

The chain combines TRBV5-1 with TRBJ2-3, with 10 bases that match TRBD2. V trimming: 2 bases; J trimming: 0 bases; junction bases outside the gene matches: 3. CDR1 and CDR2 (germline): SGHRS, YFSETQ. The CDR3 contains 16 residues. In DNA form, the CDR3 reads TGCGCCAGCAGCTTAAAACTAGCGGGGAGCACAGATACGCAGTATTTT. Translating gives CASSLKLAGSTDTQYF.